One sample yielded the 27 T cell receptor beta chains listed below, sequenced in a study of identical twins (dated by TCRdb to the mid-2010s). Preparation of the library involved 5' RACE. The listed sequencing device is Illumina HiSeq 2000. TCRdb cleaned the public reads at Q25 with fastp, built clones with MiXCR and kept in-frame beta chains. CDR3 protein sequences are deduplicated, and each keeps its most common genes and DNA. The sample records hundreds of thousands of distinct CDR3 sequences, around a sixth of which are singletons. Around 14% of the sample belongs to the ten largest clones. These sequences were also reported in another study, on T cells expressing NK-cell markers.

The material sequenced was PBMCs. Receptors were obtained from a woman aged 18-30 years in good health.

As DNA, the CDR3 is TGTGCCAGCAGGGGTGGGGCCGCCTCGGGCCGGTCCTACGAGCAGTACTTC. Its protein product is CASRGGAASGRSYEQYF. The chain uses TRBV2 and TRBJ2-7; tentatively, D is TRBD1 (5 bases). Trimming removed 6 bases from V and 1 base from J, with 22 bases in between. CDR3 length: 17 amino acids. In germline, CDR1 is SNHLY, CDR2 FYNNEI.

The gene calls are TRBV12-3 or TRBV12-4 and TRBJ2-3, with 11 bases matching TRBD2. V lost 5 bases, J lost 7 bases, and 8 bases stayed unmatched. This CDR3 spans 15 amino acids. CDR3 sequence (DNA): TGTGCCAGCAGTCCGTCTAGCGGGGGGACAAATACGCAGTATTTT. Amino acid sequence: CASSPSSGGTNTQYF.

In this sample, this clonotype turned up a few times. The CDR3 is CSAMYSRNTEAFF. CDR3 sequence (DNA): TGCAGTGCTATGTACAGTCGGAACACTGAAGCTTTCTTT. The rearrangement uses TRBV20-1 and TRBJ1-1; no clear D. V was clipped by 4 bases and J by 1 base, with 10 bases between them. The CDR3 runs to 13 residues. Germline loops: CDR1 DFQATT, CDR2 SNEGSKA (reference sequence).

There are a few counts of this clonotype. The V and J genes are TRBV29-1 and TRBJ2-7, with unresolved D. The V end lost 4 bases, the J end lost 6 bases, and 10 bases lay between the germline ends. From germline, CDR1 is SQVTM and CDR2 ANQGSEA. The CDR3 contains 11 residues. The CDR3 spells CSVVEDPEQYF. DNA of the CDR3: TGCAGCGTTGTAGAGGACCCCGAGCAGTACTTC.

A few counts support this clonotype. The chain couples TRBV6-2 or TRBV6-3 to TRBJ1-2; 8 bases line up with TRBD1. With 8 bases clipped from V and 4 bases from J, the junction kept 6 bases outside the gene matches. Per the germline V gene, CDR1 is MNHEY and CDR2 is SVGEGT. This CDR3 comprises 13 residues. CDR3 loop: CASSGGVGYGYTF. CDR3 sequence (DNA): TGTGCCAGCTCAGGGGGCGTCGGCTATGGCTACACCTTC.

This clonotype was counted between two and nine times. This chain connects TRBV20-1 to TRBJ2-1; a weak D match, TRBD1 (6 bases). Germline V gene data show CDR1 as DFQATT and CDR2 as SNEGSKA (reference sequence). V was shortened by 5 bases and J by 4 bases, with 15 bases between the two germline ends. The CDR3 has 14 amino acids. CDR3 residues: CSAPRGGAYNEQFF. The CDR3 DNA is TGCAGTGCTCCCCGAGGGGGAGCTTACAATGAGCAGTTCTTC.

This chain uses TRBV6-2 or TRBV6-3 with TRBJ1-2; 9 positions agree with TRBD1. CDR3 length: 15 residues. J lost 5 bases, V lost 6 bases, and 10 bases had no gene match. The germline CDR1 and CDR2 sequences are MNHEY and SVGEGT. The CDR3 sequence: CASSSRTGDEYGYTF. As DNA, the CDR3 is TGTGCCAGCAGCTCCCGGACAGGGGACGAGTATGGCTACACCTTC.

The DNA of the CDR3 is TGCAGTGCTAGAGGCCCCGGGAGGGCCATGTCCTACAATGAGCAGTTCTTC. Translating gives CSARGPGRAMSYNEQFF. This chain links TRBV20-1 with TRBJ2-1; 8 nucleotides match TRBD2. CDR1 DFQATT and CDR2 SNEGSKA come from the germline V gene (reference sequence). CDR3 size: 17 residues. J lost 1 base, V lost 1 base, and 9 bases had no gene match.

The genes are TRBV3-1 and TRBJ2-5, with a weak D call TRBD2 (6 bases). CDR3 size: 16 residues. Trimming left V 0 bases short and J 7 bases short, with 18 bases between. Germline loops: CDR1 LGHDT, CDR2 YNNKEL (reference sequence). CDR3 region: CASSQDRRDPRGTQYF. In DNA, the CDR3 is TGTGCCAGCAGCCAAGATCGGCGGGATCCCCGTGGGACCCAGTACTTC.

The chain joins TRBV5-5 to TRBJ2-3; weak D call: TRBD2 (5 bases). V shed 4 bases and J shed 5 bases, with 14 bases lying between them. Germline V CDR1 and CDR2: SGHKS, YYEKEE (reference sequence). The CDR3 contains 14 residues. The CDR3 spells CASSKFGVKDTQYF. The CDR3 DNA follows: TGTGCCAGCAGCAAGTTCGGGGTTAAAGATACGCAGTATTTT.

The rearrangement links TRBV20-1 to TRBJ2-3; TRBD2 matches 13 bases. The germline CDR1 and CDR2 sequences are DFQATT and SNEGSKA (reference sequence). The CDR3 sequence is 13 residues long. The trim removed 8 bases at V and 6 bases at J, leaving 5 bases unmatched. CDR3 coding DNA: TGCAGTCCCAGGACTAGCGGGAGCGATACGCAGTATTTT. It codes for CSPRTSGSDTQYF.

The sample holds many counts of this clonotype. The chain carries TRBV12-3 or TRBV12-4 and TRBJ2-1; possibly TRBD1 for D (6 bases). The CDR3 is made up of 12 amino acids. Trimming removed 9 bases at V and 5 bases at J, with 11 bases between. The CDR3 DNA follows: TGTGCCAGTAGACAGGAACACAATGAGCAGTTCTTC. Translating it yields CASRQEHNEQFF.

This chain connects TRBV12-3 or TRBV12-4 to TRBJ2-1, with a weak D call TRBD2 (6 bases). Trimming took off 6 bases at V and 0 bases at J, with 12 bases between the two ends. The CDR3 extends over 15 amino acids. Written as DNA, the CDR3 is TGTGCCAGCAGACCGGACGGGAGCTCCTACAATGAGCAGTTCTTC. It translates to CASRPDGSSYNEQFF.

This clonotype was detected a few times. V is TRBV7-2 and J is TRBJ2-3; D unclear. The CDR3 totals 13 residues. Germline assignment: CDR1 SGHTA and CDR2 FQGNSA. Trimming stripped 3 bases from V and 3 bases from J, with 7 bases between. CDR3 in amino acids: CASSFTRTDTQYF. The CDR3 DNA reads as TGTGCCAGCAGCTTCACGAGGACAGATACGCAGTATTTT. The full variable domain, in which reference TRBV7-2 and TRBJ2-3 provide the parts outside the CDR3, is GAGVSQSPSNKVTEKGKDVELRCDPISGHTALYWYRQSLGQGLEFLIYFQGNSAPDKSGLPSDRFSAERTGGSVSTLTIQRTQQEDSAVYLCASSFTRTDTQYFGPGTRLTVL.

This clonotype was observed a few times. This rearrangement joins TRBV5-6 to TRBJ2-7; the match to TRBD2 covers 7 bases. The CDR3 is 15 amino acids. Germline CDR1 reads SGHDT; CDR2 reads YYEEEE. The V and J ends lost 2 bases and 0 bases, in that order; junction bases with no gene match: 5. CDR3: CASSFPPSGSYEQYF. The CDR3 nucleotides are TGTGCCAGCAGCTTTCCGCCTAGCGGCTCCTACGAGCAGTACTTC. Variable domain in full (rest from reference TRBV5-6 and TRBJ2-7): DAGVTQSPTHLIKTRGQQVTLRCSPKSGHDTVSWYQQALGQGPQFIFQYYEEEERQRGNFPDRFSGHQFPNYSSELNVNALLLGDSALYLCASSFPPSGSYEQYFGPGTRLTVT.

This clonotype was counted between two and nine times. The V call is TRBV20-1, the J call TRBJ2-2; D tentatively reads TRBD1 or TRBD2 (5 bases each). Germline CDR1 and CDR2: DFQATT and SNEGSKA (reference sequence). The length of the CDR3 is 18 residues. The V end was cut by 3 bases, the J end by 6 bases, with 26 bases between. As DNA, the CDR3 is TGCAGTGCTAGGAACTCGGGACGGCCTGAACATGACGCCGGGGAGCTGTTTTTT. It encodes CSARNSGRPEHDAGELFF.

CDR3 nucleotide sequence: TGTGCCAGCAGACGGGCGGGGAACACCGGGGAGCTGTTTTTT. Its protein is CASRRAGNTGELFF. V usage is TRBV12-3 or TRBV12-4 and J usage is TRBJ2-2, with D possibly being TRBD2 (5 bases). The V and J ends lost 6 bases and 1 base respectively, with 9 bases between them. The CDR3 contains 14 residues.

The chain is built from TRBV24-1 and TRBJ2-1; D gene unclear. CDR3 length: 13 amino acids. Germline CDR1 and CDR2: KGHDR and SFDVKD. V lost 0 bases to trimming and J lost 7 bases, with 6 bases between them. The CDR3 DNA reads TGTGCCACCAGTGATTTGTATAAGAATGAGCAGTTCTTC. Translated, it gives CATSDLYKNEQFF.

Concerning this clonotype: A read error may produce the germline difference seen at one junction end. The genes are TRBV29-1 and TRBJ2-1, with 9 bases that match TRBD2. Per germline, CDR1 SQVTM and CDR2 ANQGSEA. There are 15 residues in the CDR3. The CDR3 DNA sequence: TGCAGCGTTGTGGCGGGGGGGCCCGCCTACACTGAGCAGTTCTTC. Protein sequence: CSVVAGGPAYTEQFF.

For this clonotype: One base away lies a much larger clone, so this may be a sequencing read error. The rearrangement links TRBV6-2 or TRBV6-3 to TRBJ2-7, with TRBD2 matching over 9 bases. Germline CDR1 MNHEY, CDR2 SVGEGT. This CDR3 has 15 amino acids. After removal of 2 bases from V and 3 bases from J, the junction contained 5 bases not matched to a gene. The CDR3 nucleotides are TGTGCCAGCAGTTACCCAGCGGGAGGAGTCTACGAGCAGTACTTC. Translating gives CASSYPAGGVYEQYF.

This clonotype appeared a few times. V gene TRBV6-2 or TRBV6-3 combines with J gene TRBJ2-1; D remains unclear. Germline assignment: CDR1 MNHEY and CDR2 SVGEGT. The CDR3 length is 15 residues. With 7 bases removed from V and 0 bases from J, the gap between germline ends came to 13 bases. CDR3 in DNA: TGTGCCAGCAAATTACAGCCGAGCTCCTACAATGAGCAGTTCTTC. This encodes CASKLQPSSYNEQFF.

V is TRBV18 and J is TRBJ2-1; 7 nucleotides line up with TRBD2. This CDR3 region has 14 residues. The trim removed 10 bases at V and 6 bases at J, leaving 12 bases unmatched. Germline loops: CDR1 KGHSH, CDR2 LQKENI. CDR3 coding DNA: TGTGCCACAACGATGGGGGAGGGCCGCAATGAGCAGTTCTTC. It encodes CATTMGEGRNEQFF.

CDR3 in amino acids: CASSMTSGAYNEQFF. In DNA form, the CDR3 reads TGTGCCAGCAGCATGACTAGCGGCGCCTACAATGAGCAGTTCTTC. The rearrangement uses TRBV7-3 and TRBJ2-1; 9 positions agree with TRBD2. V dropped 5 bases and J dropped 2; count of bases not matched to a gene: 4. Germline-derived CDR1 and CDR2 are SGHTA and FQGTGA. CDR3 length: 15 amino acids.

The V and J genes are TRBV27 and TRBJ2-1; D possibly corresponds to TRBD2 (5 bases). The germline V gene encodes CDR1 MNHEY and CDR2 SMNVEV (reference sequence). This CDR3 comprises 17 residues. V was pared by 1 base and J by 7 bases, with 20 bases between. CDR3 bases: TGTGCCAGCAGTTTATATCTCCCCATATCCGGGGTGAATGAGCAGTTCTTC. This codes for CASSLYLPISGVNEQFF.

The chain combines TRBV7-9 with TRBJ2-7; D is uncertain. The CDR3 contains 13 residues. V was trimmed by 5 bases and J by 5 bases, leaving 13 bases between them. CDR1 is SEHNR and CDR2 is FQNEAQ in the germline V gene (reference sequence). CDR3 residues: CASSPPQRDEQYF. The CDR3 region has the DNA TGTGCCAGCAGCCCACCACAAAGGGACGAGCAGTACTTC.

The rearrangement uses TRBV7-2 and TRBJ1-5, with D unresolved. Germline V gene sequence: CDR1 SGHTA, CDR2 FQGNSA. The V gene lost 4 bases and the J gene lost 3 bases, with 10 bases spanning the gap. This CDR3 spans 14 amino acids. The CDR3 DNA reads as TGTGCCAGCAGCTCAGGACGGTACAATCAGCCCCAGCATTTT. It yields the protein CASSSGRYNQPQHF.

This chain uses TRBV6-2 or TRBV6-3 with TRBJ2-1; 9 bases align to TRBD1. V shed 5 bases, J shed 4 bases, and the junction held 9 bases outside the gene matches. The CDR3 consists of 16 residues. Germline CDR1 MNHEY, CDR2 SVGEGT. CDR3 loop: CASSPSGTGKYNEQFF. CDR3 nucleotides: TGTGCCAGCAGTCCTTCCGGGACAGGGAAATACAATGAGCAGTTCTTC.